This T cell receptor beta chain was sequenced in a study of cytomegalovirus exposure and HLA in healthy donors. The primer mix had 60 Vbeta and 13 Jbeta primers. Data came from immunoSEQ multiplex PCR; TCRdb stores just in-frame clones and leaves some out. The table includes some 200,000 clones, roughly 83% detected once. V was clipped by 6 bases and J by 2 bases; unmatched bases: 12. The CDR3 length is 18 residues. Looked up from germline, CDR1 is SGHNT and CDR2 is YYREEE (reference sequence). The sequencing sample was made of PBMCs. The chain carries TRBV5-4 and TRBJ2-3; 13 bases are a match to TRBD2. This clonotype originated in a male donor in good health and CMV-seropositive. CDR3 loop: CASIQGGGLAGFTDTQYF. The CDR3 coding sequence is TGTGCCAGCATCCAAGGGGGGGGACTAGCGGGGTTCACAGATACGCAGTATTTT.